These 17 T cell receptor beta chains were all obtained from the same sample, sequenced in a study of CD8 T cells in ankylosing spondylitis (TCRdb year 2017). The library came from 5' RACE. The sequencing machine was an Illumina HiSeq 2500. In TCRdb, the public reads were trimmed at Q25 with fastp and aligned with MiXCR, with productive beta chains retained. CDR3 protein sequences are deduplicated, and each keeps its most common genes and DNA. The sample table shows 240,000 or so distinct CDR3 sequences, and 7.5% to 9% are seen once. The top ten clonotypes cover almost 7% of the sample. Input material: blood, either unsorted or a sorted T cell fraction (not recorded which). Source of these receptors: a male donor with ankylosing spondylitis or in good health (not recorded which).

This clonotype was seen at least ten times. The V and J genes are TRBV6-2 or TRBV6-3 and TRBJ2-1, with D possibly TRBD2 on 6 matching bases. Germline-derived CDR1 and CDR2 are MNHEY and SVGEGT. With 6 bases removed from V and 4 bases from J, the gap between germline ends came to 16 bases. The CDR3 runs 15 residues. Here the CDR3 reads CASSPGGADYNEQFF. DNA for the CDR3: TGTGCCAGCAGCCCCGGGGGAGCGGATTACAATGAGCAGTTCTTC.

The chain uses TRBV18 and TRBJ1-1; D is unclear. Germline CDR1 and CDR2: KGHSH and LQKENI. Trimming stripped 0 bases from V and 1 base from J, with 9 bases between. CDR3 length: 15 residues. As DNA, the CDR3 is TGTGCCAGCTCACCACCGAGCGCAGGGAACACTGAAGCTTTCTTT. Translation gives CASSPPSAGNTEAFF.

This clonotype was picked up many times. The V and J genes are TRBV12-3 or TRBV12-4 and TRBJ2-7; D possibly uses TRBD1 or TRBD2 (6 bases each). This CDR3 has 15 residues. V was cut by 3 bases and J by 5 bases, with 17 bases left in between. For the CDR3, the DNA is TGTGCCAGCAGTTTCTTTGACGCCGGGGGCGACGAGCAGTACTTC. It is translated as CASSFFDAGGDEQYF.

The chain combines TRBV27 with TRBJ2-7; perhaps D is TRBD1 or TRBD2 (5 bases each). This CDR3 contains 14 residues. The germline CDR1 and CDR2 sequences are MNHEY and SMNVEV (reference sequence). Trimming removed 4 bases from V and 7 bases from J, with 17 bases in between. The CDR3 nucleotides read TGTGCCAGCAGTTCCCGGGACCCCTCGAGAGAGCAGTACTTC. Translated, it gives CASSSRDPSREQYF.

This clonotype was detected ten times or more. The CDR3 DNA is TGTGCCATCAGTATACAGGGTCAGGAGCAGTACTTC. This encodes CAISIQGQEQYF. The V and J genes are TRBV10-3 and TRBJ2-7, with D possibly TRBD1 on 6 matching bases. Trimming pared 5 bases from V and 7 bases from J, leaving 12 bases between. Per germline, CDR1 ENHRY and CDR2 SYGVKD. The CDR3 has 12 amino acids.

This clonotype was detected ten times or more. Here the CDR3 DNA reads TGTGCCACCAGGACCAGGGGGGTACTCACTGAAGCTTTCTTT. This codes for CATRTRGVLTEAFF. The genes are TRBV24-1 and TRBJ1-1, with 7 nucleotides matching TRBD1. Germline trimming cut 7 bases from V and 4 bases from J; bases unmatched to any gene: 8. CDR1 KGHDR and CDR2 SFDVKD come from the germline V gene. The CDR3 covers 14 residues.

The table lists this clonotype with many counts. The CDR3 DNA follows: TGTGCCAGCAGTGTTAGCGGGAGTTCAAACATTCAGTACTTC. It codes for CASSVSGSSNIQYF. This chain uses TRBV12-3 or TRBV12-4 with TRBJ2-4; 9 bases match TRBD2. The CDR3 has 14 residues. The V and J ends lost 5 bases and 6 bases, in that order; junction bases with no gene match: 5.

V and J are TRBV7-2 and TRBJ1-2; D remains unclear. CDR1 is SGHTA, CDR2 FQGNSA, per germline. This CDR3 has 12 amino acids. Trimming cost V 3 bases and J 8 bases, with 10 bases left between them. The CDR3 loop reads CASSFGTSGYTF. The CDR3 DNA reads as TGTGCCAGCAGCTTTGGAACGTCCGGCTACACCTTC.

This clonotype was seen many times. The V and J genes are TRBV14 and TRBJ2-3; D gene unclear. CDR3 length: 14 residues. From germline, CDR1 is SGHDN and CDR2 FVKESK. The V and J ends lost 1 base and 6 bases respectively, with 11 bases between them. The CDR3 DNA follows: TGTGCCAGCAGCCAAGGGTACCATAGCGATACGCAGTATTTT. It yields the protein CASSQGYHSDTQYF. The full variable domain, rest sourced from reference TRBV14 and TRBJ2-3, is EAGVTQFPSHSVIEKGQTVTLRCDPISGHDNLYWYRRVMGKEIKFLLHFVKESKQDESGMPNNRFLAERTGGTYSTLKVQPAELEDSGVYFCASSQGYHSDTQYFGPGTRLTVL.

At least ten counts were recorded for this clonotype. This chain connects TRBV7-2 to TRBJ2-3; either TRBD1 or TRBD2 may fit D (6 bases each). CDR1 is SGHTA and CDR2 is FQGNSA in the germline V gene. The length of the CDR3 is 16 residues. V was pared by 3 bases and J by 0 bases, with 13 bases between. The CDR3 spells CASSLRGQASTDTQYF. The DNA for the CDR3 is TGTGCCAGCAGCTTGCGGGGACAAGCTAGCACAGATACGCAGTATTTT. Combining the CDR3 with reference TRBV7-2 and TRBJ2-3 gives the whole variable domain GAGVSQSPSNKVTEKGKDVELRCDPISGHTALYWYRQSLGQGLEFLIYFQGNSAPDKSGLPSDRFSAERTGGSVSTLTIQRTQQEDSAVYLCASSLRGQASTDTQYFGPGTRLTVL.

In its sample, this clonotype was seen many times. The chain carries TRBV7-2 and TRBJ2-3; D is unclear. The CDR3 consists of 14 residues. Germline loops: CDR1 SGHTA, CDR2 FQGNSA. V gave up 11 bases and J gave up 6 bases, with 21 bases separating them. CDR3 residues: CAGSIGYFEDTQYF. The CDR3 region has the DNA TGTGCCGGTAGCATTGGGTACTTCGAGGATACGCAGTATTTT.

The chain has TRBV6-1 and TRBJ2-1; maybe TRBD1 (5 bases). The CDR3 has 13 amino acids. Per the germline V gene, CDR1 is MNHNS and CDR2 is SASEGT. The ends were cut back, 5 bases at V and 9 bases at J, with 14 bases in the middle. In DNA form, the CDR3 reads TGTGCCAGCAGTCCTTTAGGGGTAGGTGAGCAGTTCTTC. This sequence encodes CASSPLGVGEQFF.

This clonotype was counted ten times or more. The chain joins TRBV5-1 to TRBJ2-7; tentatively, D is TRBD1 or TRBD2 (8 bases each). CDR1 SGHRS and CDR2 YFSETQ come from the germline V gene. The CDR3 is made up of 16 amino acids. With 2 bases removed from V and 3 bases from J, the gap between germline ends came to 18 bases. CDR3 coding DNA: TGCGCCAGCAGCTTCCCGGGAGGGACAGGAAACTACGAGCAGTACTTC. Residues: CASSFPGGTGNYEQYF.

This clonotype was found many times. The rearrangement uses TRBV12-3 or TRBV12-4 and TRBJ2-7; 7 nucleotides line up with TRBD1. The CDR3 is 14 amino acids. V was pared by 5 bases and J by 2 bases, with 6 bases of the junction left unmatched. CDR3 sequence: CASSKEGQPYEQYF. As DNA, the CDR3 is TGTGCCAGCAGTAAAGAGGGACAGCCCTACGAGCAGTACTTC.

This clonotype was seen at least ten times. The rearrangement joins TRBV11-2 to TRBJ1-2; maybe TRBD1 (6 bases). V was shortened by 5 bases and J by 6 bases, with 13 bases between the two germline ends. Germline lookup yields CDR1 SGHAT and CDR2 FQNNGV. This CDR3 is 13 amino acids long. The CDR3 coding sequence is TGTGCCAGCAGCCGGGCAGGGGATAATGGCTACACCTTC. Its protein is CASSRAGDNGYTF.

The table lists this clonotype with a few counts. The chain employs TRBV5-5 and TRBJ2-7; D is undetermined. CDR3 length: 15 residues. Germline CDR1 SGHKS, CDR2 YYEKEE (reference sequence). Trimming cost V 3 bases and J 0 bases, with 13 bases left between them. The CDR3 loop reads CASSYDSSRSYEQYF. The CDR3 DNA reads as TGTGCCAGCAGCTACGACTCCTCCCGCTCCTACGAGCAGTACTTC.

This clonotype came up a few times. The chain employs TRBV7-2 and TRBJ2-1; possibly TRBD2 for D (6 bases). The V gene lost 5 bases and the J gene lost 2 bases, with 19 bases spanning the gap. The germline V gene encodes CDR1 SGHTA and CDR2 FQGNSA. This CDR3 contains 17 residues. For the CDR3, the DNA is TGTGCCAGCAGCCCTATAGCGGCGGGAAAGGCCTACAATGAGCAGTTCTTC. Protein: CASSPIAAGKAYNEQFF.